Reported below is one TCR beta chain. Its antigen is currently unknown. CDR3 length equals 15 residues. Germline trimming cut 4 bases from V and 3 bases from J; bases unmatched to any gene: 6. The V gene's germline CDR1 is MGHRA and CDR2 YSYEKL. In TCRdb, the 5' RACE reads were re-called with MiXCR into one record per CDR3 protein. The top ten hold about 3% of the sample, which has about 340,000 distinct CDR3 sequences, under 15% seen once. The data originate from a study of T cells after yellow fever vaccination. Study context: It was SMART-Seq v4 Ultra Low Input that prepared the fractions with low cell numbers.

Points from the study as a whole: Post-booster repertoires contained most primary-vaccination clones again (around 97% CD4, approximately 86% CD8).

The sequence was obtained from a young man who received the YFV17D yellow fever vaccine. The chain recombines TRBV4-1 with TRBJ2-3; TRBD2 matches at 8 bases. The sample here was CD4+ T cells sorted from PBMCs, taken 15 days after the yellow fever booster vaccination. CDR3 loop: CASSPLGTRTDTQYF. CDR3 sequence (DNA): TGCGCCAGCAGCCCCCTGGGGACTAGAACAGATACGCAGTATTTT.